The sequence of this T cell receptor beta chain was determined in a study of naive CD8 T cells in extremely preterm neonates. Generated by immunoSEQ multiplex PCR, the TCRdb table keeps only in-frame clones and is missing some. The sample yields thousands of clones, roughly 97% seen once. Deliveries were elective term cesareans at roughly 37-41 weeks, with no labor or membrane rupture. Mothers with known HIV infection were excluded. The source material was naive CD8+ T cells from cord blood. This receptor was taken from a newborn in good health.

The CDR3 is CALQANAYEQYF. The CDR3 coding sequence is TGTGCTTTACAGGCTAACGCCTACGAGCAGTACTTC. The chain uses TRBV2 and TRBJ2-7, with D tentatively TRBD1 (5 bases). In germline, CDR1 is SNHLY, CDR2 FYNNEI. The CDR3 length is 12 residues.